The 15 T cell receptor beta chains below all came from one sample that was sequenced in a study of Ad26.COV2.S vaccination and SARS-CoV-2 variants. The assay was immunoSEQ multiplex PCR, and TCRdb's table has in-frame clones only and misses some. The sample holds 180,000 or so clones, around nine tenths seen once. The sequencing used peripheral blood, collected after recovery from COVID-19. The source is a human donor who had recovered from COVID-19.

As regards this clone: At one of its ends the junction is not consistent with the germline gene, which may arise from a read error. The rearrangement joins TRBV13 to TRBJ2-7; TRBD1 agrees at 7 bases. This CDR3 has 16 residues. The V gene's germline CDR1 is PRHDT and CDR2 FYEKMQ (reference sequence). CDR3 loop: CASSLGGQTLSYEQYF. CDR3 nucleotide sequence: TGTGCCAGCAGCCTAGGGGGACAGACGCTGTCCTACGAGCAGTACTTC.

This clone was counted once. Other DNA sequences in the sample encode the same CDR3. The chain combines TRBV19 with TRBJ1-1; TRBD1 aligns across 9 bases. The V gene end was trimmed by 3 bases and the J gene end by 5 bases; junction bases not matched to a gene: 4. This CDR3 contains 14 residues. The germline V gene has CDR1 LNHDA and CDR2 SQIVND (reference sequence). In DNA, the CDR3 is TGTGCCAGTAGTATCACAGGGGGCGGGACTGAAGCTTTCTTT. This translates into CASSITGGGTEAFF. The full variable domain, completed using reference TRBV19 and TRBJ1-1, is DGGITQSPKYLFRKEGQNVTLSCEQNLNHDAMYWYRQDPGQGLRLIYYSQIVNDFQKGDIAEGYSVSREKKESFPLTVTSAQKNPTAFYLCASSITGGGTEAFFGQGTRLTVV.

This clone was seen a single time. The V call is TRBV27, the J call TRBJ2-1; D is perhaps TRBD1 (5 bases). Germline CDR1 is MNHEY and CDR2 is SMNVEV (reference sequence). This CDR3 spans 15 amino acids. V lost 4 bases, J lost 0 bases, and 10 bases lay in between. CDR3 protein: CASSSGHPSYNEQFF. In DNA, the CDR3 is TGTGCCAGCAGTTCAGGACACCCCTCCTACAATGAGCAGTTCTTC.

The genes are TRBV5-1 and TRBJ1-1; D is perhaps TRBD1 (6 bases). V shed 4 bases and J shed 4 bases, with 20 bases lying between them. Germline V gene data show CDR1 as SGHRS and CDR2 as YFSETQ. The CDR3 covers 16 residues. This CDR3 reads CASSTNGGTSGTEAFF. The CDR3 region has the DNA TGCGCCAGCAGCACAAATGGCGGGACATCGGGCACTGAAGCTTTCTTT.

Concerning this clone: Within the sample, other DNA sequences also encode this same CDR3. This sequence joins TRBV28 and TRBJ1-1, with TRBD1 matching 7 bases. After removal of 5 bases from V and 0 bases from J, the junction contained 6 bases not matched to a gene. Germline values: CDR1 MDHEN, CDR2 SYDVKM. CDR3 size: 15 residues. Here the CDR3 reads CASSPGGPMNTEAFF. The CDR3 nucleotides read TGTGCCAGCAGTCCAGGGGGTCCCATGAACACTGAAGCTTTCTTT.

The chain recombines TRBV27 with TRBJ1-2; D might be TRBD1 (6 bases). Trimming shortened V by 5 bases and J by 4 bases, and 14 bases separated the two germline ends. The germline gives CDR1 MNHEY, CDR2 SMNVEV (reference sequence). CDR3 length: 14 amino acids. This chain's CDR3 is CASSTMGGAYGYTF. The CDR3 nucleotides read TGTGCCAGCAGTACAATGGGGGGGGCCTATGGCTACACCTTC.

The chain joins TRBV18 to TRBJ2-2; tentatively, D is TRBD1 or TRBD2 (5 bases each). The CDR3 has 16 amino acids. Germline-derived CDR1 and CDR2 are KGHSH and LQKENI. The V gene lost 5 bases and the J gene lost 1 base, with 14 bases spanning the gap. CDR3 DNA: TGTGCCAGCTCAACTCCCGGGACGGTGAACACCGGGGAGCTGTTTTTT. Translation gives CASSTPGTVNTGELFF.

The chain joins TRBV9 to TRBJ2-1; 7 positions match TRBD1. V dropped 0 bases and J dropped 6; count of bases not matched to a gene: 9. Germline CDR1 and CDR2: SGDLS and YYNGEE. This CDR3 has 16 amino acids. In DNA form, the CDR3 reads TGTGCCAGCAGCGTAGGGAGTGAGGGGGCGCGCAATGAGCAGTTCTTC. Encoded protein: CASSVGSEGARNEQFF.

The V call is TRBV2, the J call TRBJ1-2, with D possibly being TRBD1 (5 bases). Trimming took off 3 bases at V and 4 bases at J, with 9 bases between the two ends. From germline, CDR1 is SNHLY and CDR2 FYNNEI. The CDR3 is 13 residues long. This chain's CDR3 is CASSDQGPYGYTF. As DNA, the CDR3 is TGTGCCAGCAGTGATCAGGGCCCCTATGGCTACACCTTC.

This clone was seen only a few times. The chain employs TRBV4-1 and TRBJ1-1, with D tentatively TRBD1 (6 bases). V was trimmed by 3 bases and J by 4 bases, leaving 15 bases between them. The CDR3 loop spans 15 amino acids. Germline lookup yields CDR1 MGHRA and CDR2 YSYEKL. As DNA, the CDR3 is TGCGCCAGCAGCCAGATCCGGGAGGGGGGCACTGAAGCTTTCTTT. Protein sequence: CASSQIREGGTEAFF.

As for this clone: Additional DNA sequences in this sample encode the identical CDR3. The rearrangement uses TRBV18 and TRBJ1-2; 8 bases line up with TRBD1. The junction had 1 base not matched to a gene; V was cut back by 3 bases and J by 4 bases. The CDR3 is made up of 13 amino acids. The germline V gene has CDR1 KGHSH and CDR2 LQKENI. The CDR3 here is CASSPDRGYGYTF. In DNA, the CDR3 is TGTGCCAGCTCACCCGACAGGGGCTATGGCTACACCTTC. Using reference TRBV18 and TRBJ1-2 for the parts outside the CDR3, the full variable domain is NAGVMQNPRHLVRRRGQEARLRCSPMKGHSHVYWYRQLPEEGLKFMVYLQKENIIDESGMPKERFSAEFPKEGPSILRIQQVVRGDSAAYFCASSPDRGYGYTFGSGTRLTVV.

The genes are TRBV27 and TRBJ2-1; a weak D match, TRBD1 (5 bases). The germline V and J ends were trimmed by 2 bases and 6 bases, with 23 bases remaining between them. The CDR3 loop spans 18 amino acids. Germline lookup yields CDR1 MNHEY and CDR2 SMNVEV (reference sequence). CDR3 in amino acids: CASSLVGGSLGELNEQFF. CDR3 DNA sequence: TGTGCCAGCAGTTTAGTTGGTGGGTCCTTAGGGGAACTCAATGAGCAGTTCTTC.

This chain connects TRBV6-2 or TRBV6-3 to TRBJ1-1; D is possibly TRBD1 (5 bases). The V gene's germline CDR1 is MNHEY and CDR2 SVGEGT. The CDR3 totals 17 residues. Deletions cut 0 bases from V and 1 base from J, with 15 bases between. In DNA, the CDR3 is TGTGCCAGCAGTTACTCGAGGGTGGGGGGGTCGAACACTGAAGCTTTCTTT. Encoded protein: CASSYSRVGGSNTEAFF.

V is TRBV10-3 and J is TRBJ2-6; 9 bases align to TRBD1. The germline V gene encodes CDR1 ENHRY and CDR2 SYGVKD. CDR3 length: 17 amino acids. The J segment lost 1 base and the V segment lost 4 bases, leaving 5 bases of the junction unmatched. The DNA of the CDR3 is TGTGCCATCAGTGTGGGGACAGGGCATTCTGGGGCCAACGTCCTGACTTTC. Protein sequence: CAISVGTGHSGANVLTF.

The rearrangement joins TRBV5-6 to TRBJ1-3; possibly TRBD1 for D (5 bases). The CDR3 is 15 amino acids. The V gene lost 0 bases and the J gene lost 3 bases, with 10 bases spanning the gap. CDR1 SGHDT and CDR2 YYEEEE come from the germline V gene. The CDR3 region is CASSLAGPGGNTIYF. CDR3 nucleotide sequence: TGTGCCAGCAGCTTGGCGGGGCCGGGTGGAAACACCATATATTTT.